This TCR beta chain came from a study of blood T cell repertoires in COVID-19. Study in general: The United States, Italy and Spain were the sources of the acute and convalescent COVID-19 samples. PBMCs, B-cell-depleted T cells, or T cells were the source of the cDNA or gDNA that made up the material.

Germline V gene lookup returns CDR1 SGHRS and CDR2 YFSETQ. CDR3 size: 14 residues. V dropped 5 bases and J dropped 0 bases, with 12 bases sitting between them. Per the original data handling: Nucleated cell counts were estimated from reference gene primer amplification. Profiled with immunoSEQ multiplex PCR; TCRdb holds only in-frame clones, not every one. The V and J calls and clone size are taken from that table; D and trimming were inferred from the DNA. The table shows about 75,000 clones, with approximately 88% occurring only once. The source is a woman aged 65 to 85 with acute or convalescent COVID-19. Specimen: peripheral blood. This chain connects TRBV5-1 to TRBJ2-7, with D perhaps matching TRBD2 (6 bases). CDR3 protein: CASSSEGGSYEQYF. CDR3 bases: TGCGCCAGCAGTTCGGAGGGCGGCTCCTACGAGCAGTACTTC. Full variable domain (remainder filled in from reference TRBV5-1 and TRBJ2-7): KAGVTQTPRYLIKTRGQQVTLSCSPISGHRSVSWYQQTPGQGLQFLFEYFSETQRNKGNFPGRFSGRQFSNSRSEMNVSTLELGDSALYLCASSSEGGSYEQYFGPGTRLTVT.